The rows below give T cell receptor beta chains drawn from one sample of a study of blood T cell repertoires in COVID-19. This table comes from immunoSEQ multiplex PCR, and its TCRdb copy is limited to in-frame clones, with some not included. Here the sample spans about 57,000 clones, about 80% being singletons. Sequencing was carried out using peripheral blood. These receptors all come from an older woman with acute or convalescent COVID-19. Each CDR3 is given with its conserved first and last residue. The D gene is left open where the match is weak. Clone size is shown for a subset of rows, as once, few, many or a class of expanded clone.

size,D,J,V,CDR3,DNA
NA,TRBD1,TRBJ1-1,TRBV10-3,CAIRQGDAEAFF,TGTGCCATCCGCCAGGGGGACGCTGAAGCTTTCTTT
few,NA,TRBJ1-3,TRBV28,CASTAVGNTIYF,TGTGCCAGCACCGCAGTTGGAAACACCATATATTTT
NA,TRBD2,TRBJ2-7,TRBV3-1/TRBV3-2,CASSQEGGFYEQYF,TGTGCCAGCAGCCAAGAGGGAGGGTTCTACGAGCAGTACTTC
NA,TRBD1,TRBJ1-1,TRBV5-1,CASTAPQGARNTEAFF,TGCGCCAGCACCGCCCCCCAGGGGGCTAGGAACACTGAAGCTTTCTTT
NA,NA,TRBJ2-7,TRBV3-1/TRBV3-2,CASSPGQGGFEQYF,TGTGCCAGCAGCCCTGGGCAGGGCGGATTCGAGCAGTACTTC
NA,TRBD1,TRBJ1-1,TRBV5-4,CASSPTGQNTEAFF,TGTGCCAGCAGCCCGACAGGGCAGAACACTGAAGCTTTCTTT
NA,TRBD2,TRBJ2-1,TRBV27,CASSLSRGGYNEQFF,TGTGCCAGCAGTTTATCACGGGGGGGCTACAATGAGCAGTTCTTC
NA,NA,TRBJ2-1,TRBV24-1,CATSEFKGQEQFF,TGTGCCACCAGTGAATTCAAGGGGCAGGAGCAGTTCTTC
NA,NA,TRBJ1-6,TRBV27,CASSLEGHNSPLHF,TGTGCCAGCAGTTTAGAGGGTCATAATTCACCCCTCCACTTT
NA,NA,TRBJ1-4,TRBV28,CASTGGANEKLFF,TGTGCCAGCACGGGAGGGGCTAATGAAAAACTGTTTTTT
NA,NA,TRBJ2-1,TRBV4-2,CASSQGTGPYNEQFF,TGTGCCAGCAGTCAAGGCACAGGGCCCTACAATGAGCAGTTCTTC
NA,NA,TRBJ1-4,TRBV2,CASSGSYNRNEKLFF,TGTGCCAGCAGTGGTTCGTACAACCGTAATGAAAAACTGTTTTTT
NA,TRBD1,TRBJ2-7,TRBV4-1,CASSPPGGYEQYF,TGCGCCAGCAGCCCCCCAGGGGGCTACGAGCAGTACTTC
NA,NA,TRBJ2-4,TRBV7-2,CASSPDRLLAKNIQYF,TGTGCCAGCAGCCCCGACAGGTTGCTAGCCAAAAACATTCAGTACTTC
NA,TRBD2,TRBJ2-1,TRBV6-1,CASSEFVSGGLSSYNEQFF,TGTGCCAGCAGTGAATTTGTTAGCGGGGGGCTCAGCTCCTACAATGAGCAGTTCTTC
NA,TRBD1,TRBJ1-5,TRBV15,CATSVDRGATQPQHF,TGTGCCACCAGCGTCGACAGGGGTGCAACTCAGCCCCAGCATTTT
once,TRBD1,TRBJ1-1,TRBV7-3,CASSWGQGDTEAFF,TGTGCCAGCAGCTGGGGACAGGGGGACACTGAAGCTTTCTTT
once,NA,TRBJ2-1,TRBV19,CASSARRGNEQFF,TGTGCCAGTAGTGCCAGACGGGGCAATGAGCAGTTCTTC
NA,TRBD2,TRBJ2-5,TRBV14,CASSPLAVPETQYF,TGTGCCAGCAGCCCTCTAGCGGTACCAGAGACCCAGTACTTC
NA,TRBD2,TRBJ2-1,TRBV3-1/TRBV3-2,CASSQGLAGGFEQFF,TGTGCCAGCAGCCAAGGCCTAGCGGGGGGGTTTGAGCAGTTCTTC
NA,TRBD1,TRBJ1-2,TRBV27,CASRRVTGGYGYTF,TGTGCCAGCAGACGTGTGACAGGGGGCTATGGCTACACCTTC
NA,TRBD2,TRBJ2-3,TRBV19,CASSIRGGASTDTQYF,TGTGCCAGTAGTATACGCGGGGGGGCGAGCACAGATACGCAGTATTTT
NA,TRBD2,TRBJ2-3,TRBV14,CASSADSGPNTQYF,TGTGCCAGCAGCGCAGATAGCGGGCCAAATACGCAGTATTTT
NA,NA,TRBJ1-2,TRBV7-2,CASSLSGLGANYGYTF,TGTGCCAGCAGCTTGTCCGGGTTGGGAGCTAACTATGGCTACACCTTC
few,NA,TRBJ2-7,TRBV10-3,CAISAGATSFEQYF,TGTGCCATCAGTGCAGGGGCGACTAGCTTTGAGCAGTACTTC
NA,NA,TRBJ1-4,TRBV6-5,CASKLVVATNEKLFF,TGTGCCAGCAAGTTGGTAGTTGCAACTAATGAAAAACTGTTTTTT
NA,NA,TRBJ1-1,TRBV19,CASSTGTSMNTEAFF,TGTGCCAGTAGTACTGGGACTTCCATGAACACTGAAGCTTTCTTT
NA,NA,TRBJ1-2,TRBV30,CAWGRETLFF,TGTGCCTGGGGGAGAGAGACTCTCTTCTTC
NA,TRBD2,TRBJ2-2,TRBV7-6,CASSLLAGGELFF,TGTGCCAGCAGCTTACTAGCGGGGGGGGAGCTGTTTTTT
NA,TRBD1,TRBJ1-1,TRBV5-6,CASSPGQEVGDTEAFF,TGTGCCAGCAGCCCGGGACAGGAGGTCGGCGACACTGAAGCTTTCTTT
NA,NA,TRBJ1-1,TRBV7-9,CASSASGWNTEAFF,TGTGCCAGCAGCGCGAGCGGTTGGAACACTGAAGCTTTCTTT
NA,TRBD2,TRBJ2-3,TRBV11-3,CASSSDRLAGVSTDTQYF,TGTGCCAGCAGCTCCGATCGACTAGCGGGGGTTTCCACAGATACGCAGTATTTT
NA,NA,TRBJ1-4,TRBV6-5,CASLPAGATNEKLFF,TGTGCCAGCCTCCCAGCCGGGGCAACTAATGAAAAACTGTTTTTT
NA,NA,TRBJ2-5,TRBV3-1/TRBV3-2,CASSPGGGGQETQYF,TGTGCCAGCAGCCCTGGGGGCGGGGGTCAAGAGACCCAGTACTTC
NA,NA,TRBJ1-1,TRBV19,CASSIVGQMNTEAFF,TGTGCCAGTAGTATTGTTGGTCAGATGAACACTGAAGCTTTCTTT
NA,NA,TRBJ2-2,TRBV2,CASSDELTGELFF,TGTGCCAGCAGTGACGAGCTCACCGGGGAGCTGTTTTTT
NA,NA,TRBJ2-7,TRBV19,CASSIGRDTFYEQYF,TGTGCCAGTAGTATAGGTAGGGACACCTTCTACGAGCAGTACTTC
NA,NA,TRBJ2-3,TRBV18,CAGSPEGLTDTQYF,TGTGCCGGGTCCCCGGAGGGGCTCACAGATACGCAGTATTTT
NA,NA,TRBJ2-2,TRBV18,CASSPLTGTSSGELFF,TGTGCCAGCTCACCATTAACAGGGACATCATCCGGGGAGCTGTTTTTT
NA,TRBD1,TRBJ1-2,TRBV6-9,CASIGTGEGYTF,TGTGCCAGCATCGGGACAGGGGAGGGCTACACCTTC
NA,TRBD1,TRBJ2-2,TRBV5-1,CASSPGQATGELFF,TGCGCCAGCAGCCCGGGACAGGCGACCGGGGAGCTGTTTTTT
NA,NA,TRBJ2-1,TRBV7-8,CASSGGHRRYNEQFF,TGTGCCAGCAGCGGAGGACACCGGAGGTACAATGAGCAGTTCTTC
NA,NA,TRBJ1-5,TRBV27,CASSLTGNGLWTQHF,TGTGCCAGCAGCCTCACCGGGAACGGTTTATGGACCCAGCATTTT
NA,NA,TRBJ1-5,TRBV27,CASRRSGGNQPQHF,TGTGCCAGCAGGAGGTCAGGGGGCAATCAGCCCCAGCATTTT
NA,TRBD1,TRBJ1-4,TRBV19,CASSRTGDIEKLFF,TGTGCCAGTAGCCGGACAGGGGATATAGAAAAACTGTTTTTT
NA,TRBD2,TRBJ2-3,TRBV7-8,CASSFRGGLDTQYF,TGTGCCAGCAGCTTCCGGGGGGGCTTGGATACGCAGTATTTT
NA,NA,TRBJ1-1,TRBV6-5,CASTSRRGRNTEAFF,TGTGCCAGCACCTCCCGGCGGGGTCGAAACACTGAAGCTTTCTTT
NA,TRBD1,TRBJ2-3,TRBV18,CASSPGQGSTDTQYF,TGTGCCAGCTCACCGGGACAGGGAAGCACAGATACGCAGTATTTT
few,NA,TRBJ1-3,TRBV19,CASTSRAGNTIYF,TGTGCCAGTACCTCTAGAGCTGGAAACACCATATATTTT
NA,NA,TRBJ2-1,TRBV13,CASSRLRGSYNEQFF,TGTGCCAGCAGCCGCCTCCGGGGGTCCTACAATGAGCAGTTCTTC
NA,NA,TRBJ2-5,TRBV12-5,CASGLVAGPYQETQYF,TGTGCTAGTGGTTTGGTGGCGGGGCCGTACCAAGAGACCCAGTACTTC
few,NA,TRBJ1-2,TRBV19,CASTLRDSRGYTF,TGTGCCAGTACTTTGAGGGATTCGCGAGGCTACACCTTC
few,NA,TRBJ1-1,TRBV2,CAIAKNRLNTEAFF,TGTGCCATCGCAAAAAACAGGTTGAACACTGAAGCTTTCTTT
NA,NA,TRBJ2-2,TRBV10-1,CASSPWEGGRWTGELFF,TGCGCCAGCAGTCCCTGGGAGGGGGGCCGATGGACCGGGGAGCTGTTTTTT
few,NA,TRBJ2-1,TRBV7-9,CASSFQAEQNEQFF,TGTGCCAGCAGCTTCCAGGCAGAGCAGAATGAGCAGTTCTTC
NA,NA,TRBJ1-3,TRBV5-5,CASSLLLESSGNTIYF,TGTGCCAGCAGCTTGTTACTGGAGAGCTCTGGAAACACCATATATTTT
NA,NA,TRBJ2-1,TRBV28,CASTPGTPKFF,TGTGCCAGCACACCCGGGACACCTAAGTTCTTC
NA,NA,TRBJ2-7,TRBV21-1,CASSKDWSDSSYEQYF,TGTGCCAGCAGCAAAGATTGGAGCGACAGCTCCTACGAGCAGTACTTC
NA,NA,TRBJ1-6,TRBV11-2,CASSLVENSPLHF,TGTGCCAGCAGCTTAGTTGAGAATTCACCCCTCCACTTT
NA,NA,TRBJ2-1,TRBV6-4,CASSEDRNNEQFF,TGTGCCAGCAGTGAGGACAGAAACAATGAGCAGTTCTTC